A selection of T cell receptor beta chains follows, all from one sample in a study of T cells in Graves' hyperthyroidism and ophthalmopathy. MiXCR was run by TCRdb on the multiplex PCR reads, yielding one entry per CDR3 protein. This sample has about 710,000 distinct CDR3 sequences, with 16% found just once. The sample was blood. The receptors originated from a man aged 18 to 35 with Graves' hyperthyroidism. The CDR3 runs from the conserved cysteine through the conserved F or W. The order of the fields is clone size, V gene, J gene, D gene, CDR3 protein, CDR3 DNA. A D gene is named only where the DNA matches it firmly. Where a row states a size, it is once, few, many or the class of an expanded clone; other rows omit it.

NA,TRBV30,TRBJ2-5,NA,CAWSTGRFETQYF,TGTGCCTGGAGCACAGGGAGGTTCGAGACCCAGTACTTC
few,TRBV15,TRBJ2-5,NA,CATSRSGVGETQYF,TGTGCCACCAGCAGGTCAGGGGTAGGAGAGACCCAGTACTTC
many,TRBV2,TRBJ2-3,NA,CASSDRADTQYF,TGTGCCAGCAGTGATCGGGCAGATACGCAGTATTTT
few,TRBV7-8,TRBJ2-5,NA,CASSLGAGRQETQYF,TGTGCCAGCAGCTTAGGGGCAGGGCGTCAAGAGACCCAGTACTTC
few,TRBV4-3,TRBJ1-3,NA,CASSRGAYENTIYF,TGCGCCAGCAGCCGCGGCGCGTATGAAAACACCATATATTTT
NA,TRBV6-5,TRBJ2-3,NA,CASSSSPGGTDTQYF,TGTGCCAGCAGTTCGTCCCCCGGTGGGACAGATACGCAGTATTTT
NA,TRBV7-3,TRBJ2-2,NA,CASSLSPMGAGELFF,TGTGCCAGCAGCTTATCTCCCATGGGGGCCGGGGAGCTGTTTTTT
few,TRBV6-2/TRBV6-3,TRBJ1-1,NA,CASSRTFGTEAFF,TGTGCCAGCAGCCGGACTTTTGGCACTGAAGCTTTCTTT
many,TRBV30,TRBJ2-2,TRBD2,CAWRRSGGLFF,TGTGCCTGGAGGAGATCGGGGGGACTGTTTTTT
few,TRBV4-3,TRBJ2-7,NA,CASSQRGAVDEQYF,TGCGCCAGCAGCCAGAGGGGGGCTGTGGACGAGCAGTACTTC
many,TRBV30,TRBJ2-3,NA,CAWSVWQHTSSTDTQYF,TGTGCCTGGAGTGTATGGCAGCACACTTCTAGCACAGATACGCAGTATTTT
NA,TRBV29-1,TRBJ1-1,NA,CSVWGKTEAFF,TGCAGCGTTTGGGGAAAGACTGAAGCTTTCTTT
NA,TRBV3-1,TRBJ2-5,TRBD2,CASSPPGGLAGDETQYF,TGTGCCAGCAGCCCACCCGGCGGACTAGCGGGAGACGAGACCCAGTACTTC
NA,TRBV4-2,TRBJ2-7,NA,CASSQGGFTYEQYF,TGTGCCAGCAGCCAAGGAGGATTCACCTACGAGCAGTACTTC
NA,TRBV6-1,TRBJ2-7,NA,CASSATSGYEQYF,TGTGCCAGCAGTGCAACGAGCGGCTACGAGCAGTACTTC
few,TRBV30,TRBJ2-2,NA,CAWSVVRETAKNTGELFF,TGTGCCTGGAGTGTGGTTCGCGAAACGGCCAAGAACACCGGGGAGCTGTTTTTT
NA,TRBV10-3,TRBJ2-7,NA,CAISESGTVAYEQYF,TGTGCCATCAGTGAGTCCGGTACAGTCGCCTACGAGCAGTACTTC
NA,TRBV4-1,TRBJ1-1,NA,CASSQDQAGNTEAFF,TGCGCCAGCAGCCAAGATCAGGCCGGGAACACTGAAGCTTTCTTT
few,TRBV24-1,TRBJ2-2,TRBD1,CATSDPLGTGNTGELFF,TGTGCCACCAGTGACCCCCTCGGGACAGGGAACACCGGGGAGCTGTTTTTT
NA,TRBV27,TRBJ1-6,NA,CASSLGVLNNSPLHF,TGTGCCAGCAGTTTAGGAGTACTTAATAATTCACCCCTCCACTTT
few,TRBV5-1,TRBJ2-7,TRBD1,CASRKDRGCEQYF,TGCGCCAGCAGGAAGGACAGGGGCTGCGAGCAGTACTTC
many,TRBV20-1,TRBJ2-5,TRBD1,CSAGTGQETQYF,TGCAGTGCTGGGACAGGGCAGGAGACCCAGTACTTC
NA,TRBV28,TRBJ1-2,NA,CASIPSTRSGGYTF,TGTGCCAGCATTCCTTCGACTCGGAGTGGAGGCTACACCTTC